This record concerns one T cell receptor (beta chain) sequence. Its antigen is unidentified. Trimming took 2 bases from V and 5 from J, leaving 9 bases between them. This CDR3 has 13 residues. Germline V gives CDR1 SGHDN, CDR2 FVKESK. The entry originates in a study of beta chain features in type 1 diabetes. The sequenced template was cDNA made from the entire isolated RNA. Reads from naive, central memory and regulatory T cell samples averaged about 3.8 million. This table comes from immunoSEQ multiplex PCR, and its TCRdb copy is limited to in-frame clones, with some not included. The repertoire holds hundreds of thousands of clones, with 68% as singletons. Study outcomes and limitations: Among patients with Type 1 diabetes, TCRB CDR3s were moderately but significantly shorter in every one of the four CD4+ subsets. Any PCR bias toward short templates would affect both groups alike. Sequencing used cDNA, and cells with high TCR expression could therefore be over-represented.

This TCR came from a man in his thirties or forties in good health. The chain recombines TRBV14 with TRBJ2-5; no definite D call. The sample was naive CD4+ T cells from blood. CDR3 region: CASSQFDWETQYF. The CDR3 nucleotides are TGTGCCAGCAGCCAATTTGATTGGGAGACCCAGTACTTC.